Below are 26 T cell receptor beta chains sequenced from a single sample in a study of shared clonotypes between healthy human individuals. Some clones are missing from TCRdb's copy, which holds only in-frame ones; the method was immunoSEQ multiplex PCR. Altogether 2 million to 3 million clones are present, over 85% being singletons, with the ten largest covering over 0.12%. The sequenced material came from naive CD4+ T cells sorted from blood. Subset reported: CD45RA+ positively selected. The receptors come from a man aged 18 to 30 in good health.

This chain links TRBV28 with TRBJ2-6; D unresolved. The germline gives CDR1 MDHEN, CDR2 SYDVKM. Trimming stripped 6 bases from V and 0 bases from J, with 9 bases between. The CDR3 is made up of 15 amino acids. The CDR3 sequence is CASSSATSGANVLTF. The CDR3 DNA follows: TGTGCCAGCAGCTCTGCTACCTCTGGGGCCAACGTCCTGACTTTC.

The rearrangement links TRBV11-2 to TRBJ2-7; the D call may be TRBD1 or TRBD2 (5 bases each). Germline V gene sequence: CDR1 SGHAT, CDR2 FQNNGV. V dropped 8 bases and J dropped 4 bases, with 27 bases sitting between them. The CDR3 totals 17 residues. The CDR3 reads CASASGPGTARPYEQYF. DNA of the CDR3: TGTGCCAGCGCCTCCGGACCGGGGACGGCCCGCCCATACGAGCAGTACTTC.

The gene calls are TRBV6-1 and TRBJ1-5; D possibly corresponds to TRBD1 (5 bases). Trimming pared 3 bases from V and 0 bases from J, leaving 12 bases between. The V gene's germline CDR1 is MNHNS and CDR2 SASEGT. The CDR3 is made up of 16 amino acids. CDR3 loop: CASSEGPRNSNQPQHF. The CDR3, as DNA: TGTGCCAGCAGTGAGGGGCCACGAAATAGCAATCAGCCCCAGCATTTT.

The count of this clone is one. The chain links TRBV7-8 to TRBJ2-3, with unresolved D. CDR1 SGHVS and CDR2 FQNEAQ come from the germline V gene. Trimming shortened V by 5 bases and J by 6 bases, and 9 bases separated the two germline ends. This CDR3 has 12 residues. The CDR3 sequence is CASSPQSDTQYF. The DNA of the CDR3 is TGTGCCAGCAGCCCCCAGTCGGATACGCAGTATTTT.

This clone was observed a few times. V is TRBV10-2 and J is TRBJ2-2; D is unresolved. This CDR3 is 11 amino acids long. V lost 8 bases and J lost 1, with 2 bases in between. In germline, CDR1 is WSHSY, CDR2 SAAADI. Written as DNA, the CDR3 is TGCGCCAGCCGGAACACCGGGGAGCTGTTTTTT. This translates into CASRNTGELFF.

In the case of this clone: The same CDR3 arises from other DNA sequences in this sample as well. The rearrangement joins TRBV5-1 to TRBJ2-1, with D unclear. Germline loops: CDR1 SGHRS, CDR2 YFSETQ. The CDR3 runs to 12 residues. The ends were cut back, 0 bases at V and 6 bases at J, with 4 bases in the middle. The CDR3 is CASSLGLNEQFF. CDR3 sequence (DNA): TGCGCCAGCAGCTTGGGGCTCAATGAGCAGTTCTTC.

V is TRBV10-3 and J is TRBJ2-1; TRBD2 matches at 11 bases. The V segment lost 8 bases and the J segment 5 bases; nucleotides outside the gene matches: 8. Germline V gives CDR1 ENHRY, CDR2 SYGVKD. CDR3 length: 15 amino acids. The CDR3 DNA reads as TGTGCCATCGGGAAAACGGGACTAGCGGACAATGAGCAGTTCTTC. It yields the protein CAIGKTGLADNEQFF.

This rearrangement joins TRBV9 to TRBJ2-3; D possibly corresponds to TRBD1 (5 bases). CDR1 is SGDLS, CDR2 YYNGEE, per germline. The CDR3 runs 15 residues. With 2 bases removed from V and 1 base from J, the gap between germline ends came to 11 bases. CDR3 bases: TGTGCCAGCAGCGTTTGGGTAGGGGGCACAGATACGCAGTATTTT. It codes for CASSVWVGGTDTQYF.

As regards this clone: Other DNA sequences in the sample encode the same CDR3. The chain is built from TRBV30 and TRBJ1-3; a possible D gene is TRBD1 (6 bases). V was clipped by 3 bases and J by 0 bases, with 9 bases between them. There are 14 residues in the CDR3. Per germline, CDR1 GTSNPN and CDR2 SVGIG (reference sequence). The CDR3 DNA reads as TGTGCCTGGAGCGAGGGGGGCTCTGGAAACACCATATATTTT. It translates to CAWSEGGSGNTIYF.

In regard to this clone: This CDR3 is also generated by other DNA sequences in the sample. The V gene is TRBV5-1, the J gene TRBJ2-2; 10 nucleotides agree with TRBD1. Germline lookup yields CDR1 SGHRS and CDR2 YFSETQ. This CDR3 has 16 residues. The V and J ends lost 4 bases and 1 base, in that order; junction bases with no gene match: 4. CDR3 sequence (DNA): TGCGCCAGCAGCGCCGGACAGGGGGTGAACACCGGGGAGCTGTTTTTT. This translates into CASSAGQGVNTGELFF.

Turning to this clone: This sample includes further DNA sequences coding for the same CDR3. The chain couples TRBV18 to TRBJ1-2; D is possibly TRBD1 (5 bases). The CDR3 has 11 amino acids. CDR1 is KGHSH, CDR2 LQKENI, per germline. V was trimmed by 2 bases and J by 7 bases, leaving 5 bases between them. CDR3 residues: CASSPGTGYTF. The CDR3 bases are TGTGCCAGCTCACCAGGGACTGGCTACACCTTC.

This clone was detected only a few times. Other DNA sequences in the same sample also yield this CDR3. The V and J genes are TRBV27 and TRBJ1-6, with D possibly TRBD1 on 5 matching bases. CDR3 length: 15 amino acids. Trimming cost V 6 bases and J 0 bases, with 9 bases left between them. Per the germline V gene, CDR1 is MNHEY and CDR2 is SMNVEV (reference sequence). For the CDR3, the DNA is TGTGCCAGCAGGCCGGGGGGCTCCTATAATTCACCCCTCCACTTT. Translation: CASRPGGSYNSPLHF.

The chain has TRBV18 and TRBJ2-3; D ambiguous. With 1 base removed from V and 9 bases from J, the gap between germline ends came to 11 bases. Germline CDR1 KGHSH, CDR2 LQKENI. This CDR3 region has 13 residues. In DNA form, the CDR3 reads TGTGCCAGCTCACCACGAGACATACCGACGCAGTATTTT. Its translation is CASSPRDIPTQYF. Looking up the rest from reference TRBV18 and TRBJ2-3 gives the full variable domain: NAGVMQNPRHLVRRRGQEARLRCSPMKGHSHVYWYRQLPEEGLKFMVYLQKENIIDESGMPKERFSAEFPKEGPSILRIQQVVRGDSAAYFCASSPRDIPTQYFGPGTRLTVL.

As regards this clone: The same CDR3 is also encoded by other DNA sequences in this sample. The gene calls are TRBV2 and TRBJ2-5, with D possibly called TRBD1 or TRBD2 (5 bases each). The CDR3 has 16 residues. Germline values: CDR1 SNHLY, CDR2 FYNNEI. The ends were cut back, 2 bases at V and 2 bases at J, with 15 bases in the middle. CDR3 DNA sequence: TGTGCCAGCAGTGAATGGGGCCGGGGCAGACAAGAGACCCAGTACTTC. Translated: CASSEWGRGRQETQYF.

Of note for this clone: Other DNA sequences within the sample encode an identical CDR3. The CDR3 spells CASSRDSYEQYF. CDR3 coding DNA: TGTGCCAGCAGCCGCGACTCCTACGAGCAGTACTTC. The chain has TRBV6-5 and TRBJ2-7; D gene unclear. The V end was cut by 6 bases, the J end by 0 bases, with 6 bases between. Germline V lookup: CDR1 MNHEY, CDR2 SVGAGI. The CDR3 has 12 amino acids.

The chain couples TRBV2 to TRBJ2-7, with 10 bases identical to TRBD2. The CDR3 has 14 amino acids. The V gene end was trimmed by 6 bases and the J gene end by 5 bases; junction bases not matched to a gene: 7. The V gene's germline CDR1 is SNHLY and CDR2 FYNNEI. CDR3 in amino acids: CASSAFGLADEQYF. The CDR3 DNA sequence: TGTGCCAGCAGCGCCTTCGGACTAGCGGACGAGCAGTACTTC.

This clone showed up just once. The J gene is TRBJ2-6, the V gene TRBV10-3; D ambiguous. Between the trimmed V and J ends, which lost 3 bases and 4 bases, there was a span of 10 bases. Germline assignment: CDR1 ENHRY and CDR2 SYGVKD. The CDR3 length is 15 residues. CDR3 sequence reads: CAISDGLGGANVLTF. The CDR3 region has the DNA TGTGCCATCAGTGACGGGCTCGGGGGGGCCAACGTCCTGACTTTC.

The CDR3 sequence is CASSPPAGRNEKLFF. The CDR3 DNA is TGTGCCAGCTCACCACCGGCAGGGAGAAATGAAAAACTGTTTTTT. The chain employs TRBV18 and TRBJ1-4; perhaps TRBD1 as D (5 bases). Germline-derived CDR1 and CDR2 are KGHSH and LQKENI. Trimming left V 0 bases short and J 5 bases short, with 10 bases between. This CDR3 is built from 15 residues. The full variable domain, its missing parts supplied by reference TRBV18 and TRBJ1-4, is NAGVMQNPRHLVRRRGQEARLRCSPMKGHSHVYWYRQLPEEGLKFMVYLQKENIIDESGMPKERFSAEFPKEGPSILRIQQVVRGDSAAYFCASSPPAGRNEKLFFGSGTQLSVL.

This clone was seen a few times. In the same sample, other DNA sequences code for this CDR3. The rearrangement joins TRBV6-5 to TRBJ1-1; D gene ambiguous. The CDR3 totals 13 residues. Trimming pared 2 bases from V and 4 bases from J, leaving 8 bases between. Germline CDR1 reads MNHEY; CDR2 reads SVGAGI. The CDR3 region has the DNA TGTGCCAGCAGTTACGGGGTCCGCACTGAAGCTTTCTTT. It yields the protein CASSYGVRTEAFF.

The rearrangement links TRBV6-6 to TRBJ2-5, with D tentatively TRBD1 (6 bases). The CDR3 covers 14 residues. Germline CDR1 and CDR2: MNHNY and SVGAGI (reference sequence). V gave up 4 bases and J gave up 5 bases, with 14 bases separating them. The DNA for the CDR3 is TGTGCCAGCAGTTCTGTCGTTAGGGGGGAGACCCAGTACTTC. Translation: CASSSVVRGETQYF.

The CDR3 protein is CASSDPGRPTGELFF. In DNA form, the CDR3 reads TGCGCCAGCAGTGACCCGGGGCGACCCACCGGGGAGCTGTTTTTT. The chain links TRBV10-2 to TRBJ2-2; either TRBD1 or TRBD2 may fit D (5 bases each). V gave up 3 bases and J gave up 4 bases, with 12 bases separating them. Germline CDR1 is WSHSY and CDR2 is SAAADI. This CDR3 has 15 amino acids.

The chain links TRBV7-9 to TRBJ2-1, with 7 bases fitting TRBD2. The junction had 8 bases not matched to a gene; V was cut back by 5 bases and J by 1 base. Germline V gene lookup returns CDR1 SEHNR and CDR2 FQNEAQ (reference sequence). The CDR3 sequence is 16 residues long. DNA of the CDR3: TGTGCCAGCAGCCCTTGGGGGGAGGGGTCCTACAATGAGCAGTTCTTC. Translated: CASSPWGEGSYNEQFF. Full variable domain (missing parts from reference TRBV7-9 and TRBJ2-1): DTGVSQNPRHKITKRGQNVTFRCDPISEHNRLYWYRQTLGQGPEFLTYFQNEAQLEKSRLLSDRFSAERPKGSFSTLEIQRTEQGDSAMYLCASSPWGEGSYNEQFFGPGTRLTVL.

This chain uses TRBV30 with TRBJ1-4; no firm D call. In germline, CDR1 is GTSNPN, CDR2 SVGIG (reference sequence). The V end was cut by 4 bases, the J end by 4 bases, with 10 bases between. This CDR3 is built from 13 residues. CDR3 nucleotide sequence: TGTGCCTGGACGACACAGAATAATGAAAAACTGTTTTTT. Residues: CAWTTQNNEKLFF.

In this sample, this clone turned up once. CDR3 region: CASSLAGTDGYTF. Written as DNA, the CDR3 is TGTGCCAGCAGCCTGGCCGGGACCGATGGCTACACCTTC. This chain uses TRBV5-4 with TRBJ1-2; a possible D gene is TRBD1 (5 bases). Germline CDR1 and CDR2: SGHNT and YYREEE (reference sequence). The CDR3 is 13 residues long. Trimming cost V 4 bases and J 6 bases, with 13 bases left between them. Combining the CDR3 with reference TRBV5-4 and TRBJ1-2 gives the whole variable domain ETGVTQSPTHLIKTRGQQVTLRCSSQSGHNTVSWYQQALGQGPQFIFQYYREEENGRGNFPPRFSGLQFPNYSSELNVNALELDDSALYLCASSLAGTDGYTFGSGTRLTVV.

This sequence joins TRBV6-4 and TRBJ1-2; D is possibly TRBD1 (6 bases). This CDR3 comprises 14 residues. The V and J ends lost 6 bases and 0 bases respectively, with 11 bases between them. Per germline, CDR1 MRHNA and CDR2 SNTAGT. The CDR3 DNA follows: TGTGCCAGCAGACCGACAGGAACTAACTATGGCTACACCTTC. It encodes CASRPTGTNYGYTF.

The rearrangement joins TRBV30 to TRBJ2-3; 7 positions match TRBD2. V was clipped by 2 bases and J by 0 bases; unmatched bases: 8. This CDR3 spans 16 amino acids. CDR1 GTSNPN and CDR2 SVGIG come from the germline V gene (reference sequence). Written as DNA, the CDR3 is TGTGCCTGGAGTTCCCCTAGCGGTTCTAGCACAGATACGCAGTATTTT. Its protein is CAWSSPSGSSTDTQYF.